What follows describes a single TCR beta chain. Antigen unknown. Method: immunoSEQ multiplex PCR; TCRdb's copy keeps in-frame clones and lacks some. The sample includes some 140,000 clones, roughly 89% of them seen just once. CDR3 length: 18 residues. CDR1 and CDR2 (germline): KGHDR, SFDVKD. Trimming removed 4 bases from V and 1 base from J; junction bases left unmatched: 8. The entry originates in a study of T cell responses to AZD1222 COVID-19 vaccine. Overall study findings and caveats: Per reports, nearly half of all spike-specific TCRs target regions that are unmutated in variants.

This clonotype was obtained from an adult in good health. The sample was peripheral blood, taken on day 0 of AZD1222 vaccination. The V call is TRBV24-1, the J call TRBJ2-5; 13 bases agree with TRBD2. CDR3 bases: TGTGCCACCAGTGACCCCCGGGGGACTAGCGGGACCCAAGAGACCCAGTACTTC. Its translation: CATSDPRGTSGTQETQYF.